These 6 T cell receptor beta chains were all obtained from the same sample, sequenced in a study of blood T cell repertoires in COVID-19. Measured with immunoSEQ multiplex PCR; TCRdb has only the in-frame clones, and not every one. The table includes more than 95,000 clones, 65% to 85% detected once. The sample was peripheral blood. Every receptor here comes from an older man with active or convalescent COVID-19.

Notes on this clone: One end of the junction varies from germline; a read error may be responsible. CDR3 sequence reads: CASSLSLNSYEQYF. CDR3 bases: TGTGCCAGCAGCTTGAGTTTGAACTCCTATGAGCAGTACTTC. The V and J genes are TRBV5-4 and TRBJ2-7; D is unresolved. The CDR3 runs to 14 residues. Germline CDR1 reads SGHNT; CDR2 reads YYREEE (reference sequence).

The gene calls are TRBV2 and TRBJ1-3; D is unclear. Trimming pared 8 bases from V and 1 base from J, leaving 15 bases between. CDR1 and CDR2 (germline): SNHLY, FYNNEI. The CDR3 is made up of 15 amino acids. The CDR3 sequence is CASATGRTSGNTIYF. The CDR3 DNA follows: TGTGCCAGCGCGACTGGGAGAACTTCTGGAAACACCATATATTTT.

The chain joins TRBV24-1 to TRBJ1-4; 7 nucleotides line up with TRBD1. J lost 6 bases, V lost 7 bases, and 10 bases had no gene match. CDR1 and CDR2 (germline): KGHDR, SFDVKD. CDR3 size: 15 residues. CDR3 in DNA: TGTGCCACCAGACACAGTGACAGGGCGGATGAAAAACTGTTTTTT. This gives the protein CATRHSDRADEKLFF.

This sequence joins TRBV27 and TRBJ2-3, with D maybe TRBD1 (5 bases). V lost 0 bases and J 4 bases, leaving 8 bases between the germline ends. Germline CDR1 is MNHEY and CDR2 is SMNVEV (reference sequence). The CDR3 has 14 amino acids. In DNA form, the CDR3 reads TGTGCCAGCAGTTTATCCCAGGGCCCAGATACGCAGTATTTT. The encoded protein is CASSLSQGPDTQYF.

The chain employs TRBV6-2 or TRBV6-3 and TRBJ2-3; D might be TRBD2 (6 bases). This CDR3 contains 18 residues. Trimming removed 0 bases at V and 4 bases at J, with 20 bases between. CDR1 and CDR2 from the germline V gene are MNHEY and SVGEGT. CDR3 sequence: CASSYSAEVAAWADTQYF. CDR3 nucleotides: TGTGCCAGCAGTTACTCCGCCGAAGTAGCGGCCTGGGCAGATACGCAGTATTTT.

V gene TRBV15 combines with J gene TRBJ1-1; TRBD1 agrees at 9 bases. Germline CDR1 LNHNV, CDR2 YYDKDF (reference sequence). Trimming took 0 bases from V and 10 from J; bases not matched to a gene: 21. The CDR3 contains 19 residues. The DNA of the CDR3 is TGTGCCACCAGCAGAGAAGGGACAGGGAACCCCGGACCACTATTGAGAGCTTTCTTT. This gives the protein CATSREGTGNPGPLLRAFF.